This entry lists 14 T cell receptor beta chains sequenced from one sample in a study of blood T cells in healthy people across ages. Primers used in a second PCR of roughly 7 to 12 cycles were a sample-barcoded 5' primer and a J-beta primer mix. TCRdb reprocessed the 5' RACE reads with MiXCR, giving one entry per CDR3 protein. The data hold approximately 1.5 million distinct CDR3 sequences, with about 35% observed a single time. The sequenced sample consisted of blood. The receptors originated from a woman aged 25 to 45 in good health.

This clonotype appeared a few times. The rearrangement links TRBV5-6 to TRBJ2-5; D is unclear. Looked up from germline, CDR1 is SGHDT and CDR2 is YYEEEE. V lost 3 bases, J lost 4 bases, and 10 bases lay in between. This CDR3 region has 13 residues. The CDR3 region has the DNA TGTGCCAGCAGCTCAGACCTGTCAGAGACCCAGTACTTC. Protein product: CASSSDLSETQYF.

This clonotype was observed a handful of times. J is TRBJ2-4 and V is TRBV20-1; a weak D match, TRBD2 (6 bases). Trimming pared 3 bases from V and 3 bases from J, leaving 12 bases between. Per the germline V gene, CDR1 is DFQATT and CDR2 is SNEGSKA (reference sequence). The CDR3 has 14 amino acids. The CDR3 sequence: CSASGGKGKNIQYF. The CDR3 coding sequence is TGCAGTGCTAGTGGCGGGAAGGGCAAAAACATTCAGTACTTC.

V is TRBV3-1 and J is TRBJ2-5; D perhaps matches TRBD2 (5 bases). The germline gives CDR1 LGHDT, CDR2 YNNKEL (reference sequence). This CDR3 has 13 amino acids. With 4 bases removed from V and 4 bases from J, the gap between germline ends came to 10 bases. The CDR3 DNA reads TGTGCCAGCAGCCGGCGGGTGATAGAGACCCAGTACTTC. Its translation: CASSRRVIETQYF.

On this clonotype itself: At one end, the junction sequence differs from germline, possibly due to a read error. CDR3 nucleotide sequence: TGTGCCAGCAGCACACCCACACCGGGGCCTGGCCATTTAAGTACAGATACACAGTATTTT. Protein product: CASSTPTPGPGHLSTDTQYF. This sequence joins TRBV13 and TRBJ2-3; tentatively, D is TRBD1 or TRBD2 (5 bases each). Looked up from germline, CDR1 is PRHDT and CDR2 is FYEKMQ (reference sequence). The CDR3 totals 20 residues.

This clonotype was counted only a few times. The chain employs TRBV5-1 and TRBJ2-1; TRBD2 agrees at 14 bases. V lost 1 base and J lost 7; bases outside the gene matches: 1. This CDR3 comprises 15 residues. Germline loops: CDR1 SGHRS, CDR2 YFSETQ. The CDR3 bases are TGCGCCAGCAGCTTGCGGACTAGCGGGGGGAATGAGCAGTTCTTC. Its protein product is CASSLRTSGGNEQFF.

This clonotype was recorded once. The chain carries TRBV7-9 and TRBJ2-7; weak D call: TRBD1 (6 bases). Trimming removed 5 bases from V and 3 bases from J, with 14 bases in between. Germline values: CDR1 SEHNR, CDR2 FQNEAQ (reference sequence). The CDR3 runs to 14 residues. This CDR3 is CASSRGTIHYEQYF. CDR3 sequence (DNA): TGTGCCAGCAGCCGAGGGACAATCCACTACGAGCAGTACTTC.

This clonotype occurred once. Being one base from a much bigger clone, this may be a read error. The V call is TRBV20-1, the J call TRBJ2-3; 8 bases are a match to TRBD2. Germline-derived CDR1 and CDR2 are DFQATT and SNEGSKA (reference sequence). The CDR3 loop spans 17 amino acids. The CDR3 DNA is TGCAGTGCTAGAGCCCCGCCCCGGGAGGGGTCAACAGAAACGCAGTATTTT. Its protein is CSARAPPREGSTETQYF.

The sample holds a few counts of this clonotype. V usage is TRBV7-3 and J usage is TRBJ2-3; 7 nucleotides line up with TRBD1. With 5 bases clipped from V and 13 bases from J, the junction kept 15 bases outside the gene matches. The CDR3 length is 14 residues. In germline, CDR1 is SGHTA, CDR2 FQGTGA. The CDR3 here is CASSPGGEDPTKYF. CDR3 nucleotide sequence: TGTGCCAGCAGCCCAGGGGGTGAGGACCCTACCAAGTATTTT. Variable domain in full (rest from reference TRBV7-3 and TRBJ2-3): GAGVSQTPSNKVTEKGKYVELRCDPISGHTALYWYRQSLGQGPEFLIYFQGTGAADDSGLPNDRFFAVRPEGSVSTLKIQRTERGDSAVYLCASSPGGEDPTKYFGPGTRLTVL.

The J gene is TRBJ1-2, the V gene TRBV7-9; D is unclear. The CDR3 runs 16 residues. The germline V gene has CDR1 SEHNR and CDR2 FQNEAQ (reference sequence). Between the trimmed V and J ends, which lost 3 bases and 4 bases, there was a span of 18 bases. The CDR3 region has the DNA TGTGCCAGCAGCTTGGAAAAAGGGATCCGTCCCTATGGCTACACCTTC. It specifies CASSLEKGIRPYGYTF.

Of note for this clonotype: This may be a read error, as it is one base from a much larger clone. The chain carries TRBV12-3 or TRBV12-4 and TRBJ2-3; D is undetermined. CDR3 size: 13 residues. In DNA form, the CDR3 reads TGTGCCAGCAGTTCCAGCGCGGCAGATGCGCAGTATTTT. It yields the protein CASSSSAADAQYF.

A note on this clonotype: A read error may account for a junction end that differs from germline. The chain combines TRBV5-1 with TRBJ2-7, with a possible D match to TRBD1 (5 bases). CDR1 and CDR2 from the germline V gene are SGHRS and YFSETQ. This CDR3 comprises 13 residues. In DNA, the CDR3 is TGCACCAGCTCCAGGGTAGAAACCTACGAGCAGTACTTC. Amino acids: CTSSRVETYEQYF. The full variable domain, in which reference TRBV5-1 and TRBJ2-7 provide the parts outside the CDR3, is KAGVTQTPRYLIKTRGQQVTLSCSPISGHRSVSWYQQTPGQGLQFLFEYFSETQRNKGNFPGRFSGRQFSNSRSEMNVSTLELGDSALYLCTSSRVETYEQYFGPGTRLTVT.

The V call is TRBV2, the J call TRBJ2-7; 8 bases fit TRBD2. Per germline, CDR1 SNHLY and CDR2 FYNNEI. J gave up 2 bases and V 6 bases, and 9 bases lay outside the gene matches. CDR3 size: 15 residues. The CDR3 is CASRLEREPPYEQYF. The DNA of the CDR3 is TGTGCCAGCAGATTGGAGCGGGAGCCCCCCTACGAGCAGTACTTC.

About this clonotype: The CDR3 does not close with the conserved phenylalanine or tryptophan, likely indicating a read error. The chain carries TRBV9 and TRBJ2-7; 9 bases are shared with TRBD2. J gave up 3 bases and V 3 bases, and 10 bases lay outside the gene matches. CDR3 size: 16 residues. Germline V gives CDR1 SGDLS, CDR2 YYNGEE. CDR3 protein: CASSAGRTSDYYEQYL. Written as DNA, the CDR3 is TGTGCCAGCAGCGCCGGTAGGACTAGCGATTACTACGAGCAGTACCTC.

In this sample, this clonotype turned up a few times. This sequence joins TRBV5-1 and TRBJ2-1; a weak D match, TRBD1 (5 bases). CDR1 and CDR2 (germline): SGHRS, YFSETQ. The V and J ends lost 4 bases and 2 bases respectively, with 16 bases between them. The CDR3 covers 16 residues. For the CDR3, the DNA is TGCGCCAGCAGCCAGAAGAAGGGGATCCCCTACAATGAGCAGTTCTTC. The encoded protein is CASSQKKGIPYNEQFF. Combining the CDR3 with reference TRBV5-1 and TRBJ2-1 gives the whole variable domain KAGVTQTPRYLIKTRGQQVTLSCSPISGHRSVSWYQQTPGQGLQFLFEYFSETQRNKGNFPGRFSGRQFSNSRSEMNVSTLELGDSALYLCASSQKKGIPYNEQFFGPGTRLTVL.